These 11 T cell receptor beta chains were all obtained from the same sample, sequenced in a study of T cells after yellow fever vaccination. TCRdb re-called the 5' RACE reads through MiXCR, storing one row per CDR3 protein. Here the sample spans about 45,000 distinct CDR3 sequences, approximately 6.3% being singletons. Sequenced material: CD8+ T cells not binding an NS4B(214-222) dextramer, sorted from PBMCs, taken 45 days after the yellow fever booster vaccination. Every receptor here comes from a man aged 30-40 years who received the YFV17D yellow fever vaccine.

This clonotype occurred many times. J is TRBJ1-2 and V is TRBV11-2, with D perhaps matching TRBD1 (6 bases). The germline V and J ends were trimmed by 5 bases and 5 bases, with 12 bases remaining between them. Germline V gives CDR1 SGHAT, CDR2 FQNNGV. The CDR3 runs to 13 residues. CDR3: CASSPLGGYGYTF. The CDR3 coding sequence is TGTGCCAGCAGCCCGTTAGGGGGATATGGCTACACCTTC.

Details on this clonotype: An end of the junction differs from the germline gene, which may be a read error. The chain employs TRBV7-9 and TRBJ2-7, with 14 bases identical to TRBD2. This CDR3 is built from 17 residues. Germline V gene sequence: CDR1 SEHNR, CDR2 FQNEAQ (reference sequence). In DNA, the CDR3 is TGTGCCAGCAGCCTAGCGGGGACTAGCGGGAGTACCTACGAGCAGTACTTC. This codes for CASSLAGTSGSTYEQYF.

Ten or more counts support this clonotype. The rearrangement uses TRBV4-2 and TRBJ2-7; D is undetermined. The CDR3 loop spans 16 amino acids. Looked up from germline, CDR1 is LGHNA and CDR2 is YNFKEQ. V was shortened by 1 base and J by 3 bases, with 16 bases between the two germline ends. This CDR3 is CASSQVPSPAVYEQYF. For the CDR3, the DNA is TGTGCCAGCAGCCAAGTCCCCTCCCCCGCGGTCTACGAGCAGTACTTC.

The CDR3 DNA reads TGCAGTGCCGAGGGTGGGACTCGGACAGGGGCTCCAGATACGCAGTATTTT. Its protein is CSAEGGTRTGAPDTQYF. The genes are TRBV20-1 and TRBJ2-3; 9 bases line up with TRBD1. Trimming cost V 6 bases and J 4 bases; bases outside gene matches: 17. CDR3 length equals 17 residues. CDR1 and CDR2 from the germline V gene are DFQATT and SNEGSKA (reference sequence).

V and J are TRBV19 and TRBJ1-1; D perhaps matches TRBD1 (5 bases). The germline CDR1 and CDR2 sequences are LNHDA and SQIVND (reference sequence). The V and J ends lost 3 bases and 7 bases respectively, with 12 bases between them. The CDR3 spans 13 residues. CDR3 bases: TGTGCCAGTAGTATCAGGGACTGGGGTGAAGCTTTCTTT. It is translated as CASSIRDWGEAFF.

This clonotype was picked up many times. The chain recombines TRBV27 with TRBJ2-5, with TRBD1 matching 8 bases. The CDR3 length is 13 residues. The germline CDR1 and CDR2 sequences are MNHEY and SMNVEV (reference sequence). The ends lost 5 bases at V and 3 bases at J; junction bases unmatched: 2. CDR3 protein: CASSKQGEETQYF. The CDR3 DNA reads TGTGCCAGCAGTAAACAGGGGGAAGAGACCCAGTACTTC.

About this clonotype: A much larger clone lies a single base off, so this may be a read error. V and J are TRBV7-2 and TRBJ2-7; D unclear. CDR3 length: 14 residues. Germline CDR1 is SGHTA and CDR2 is FQGNSA. Trimming shortened V by 5 bases and J by 6 bases, and 17 bases separated the two germline ends. DNA of the CDR3: TGTGCCAGCAGCCATTGGAATAGAGGCTCCGAGCAGTACTTC. Its translation is CASSHWNRGSEQYF.

This clonotype was observed many times. This chain links TRBV27 with TRBJ2-1, with 8 bases matching TRBD2. The CDR3 spans 15 residues. Germline loops: CDR1 MNHEY, CDR2 SMNVEV (reference sequence). Trimming at V came to 2 bases and at J to 0 bases, leaving 0 bases not matched to a gene. The CDR3 reads CASSLAGGSYNEQFF. For the CDR3, the DNA is TGTGCCAGCAGTTTAGCGGGAGGCTCCTACAATGAGCAGTTCTTC.

At least ten counts were recorded for this clonotype. The rearrangement joins TRBV4-2 to TRBJ1-4; tentatively, D is TRBD1 (5 bases). The CDR3 length is 15 residues. Trimming removed 4 bases from V and 14 bases from J, with 23 bases in between. Germline assignment: CDR1 LGHNA and CDR2 YNFKEQ. CDR3 sequence: CASSPSSLQGFGLFF. CDR3 in DNA: TGTGCCAGCAGCCCTTCAAGCCTCCAGGGATTCGGTCTGTTTTTT.

This clonotype was seen many times. The CDR3 protein is CASSKPQGAEMALHF. Here the CDR3 DNA reads TGTGCCAGCAGTAAACCACAGGGGGCGGAGATGGCCCTCCACTTT. V gene TRBV28 combines with J gene TRBJ1-6; 9 bases are a match to TRBD1. Trimming removed 5 bases from V and 14 bases from J; junction bases left unmatched: 13. In germline, CDR1 is MDHEN, CDR2 SYDVKM. The CDR3 is made up of 15 amino acids.

This clonotype was found many times. The chain recombines TRBV7-2 with TRBJ2-1; D is possibly TRBD2 (5 bases). CDR1 is SGHTA and CDR2 is FQGNSA in the germline V gene. V was shortened by 5 bases and J by 12 bases, with 17 bases between the two germline ends. The CDR3 spans 13 residues. Written as DNA, the CDR3 is TGTGCCAGCAGCGTCCCTCCCGACGCGGGGCAGTTCTTC. Its translation is CASSVPPDAGQFF.